These 26 T cell receptor beta chains were all obtained from the same sample, sequenced in a study of T-cell memory formation after mild COVID-19. TCRdb itself ran the 5' RACE reads through MiXCR, one entry per CDR3 protein. This sample carries 250,000 to 300,000 distinct CDR3 sequences, 15% to 20% of them seen once, and the ten largest clones take roughly 24%. Sequenced sample: PBMCs or a T cell subset sorted from them (not recorded which). All receptors derive from a man aged 18 to 35 who had mild COVID-19 (a few samples of this study predate the infection). Cell type and time point are not known.

This clonotype was observed a handful of times. The chain is built from TRBV20-1 and TRBJ2-2; D possibly uses TRBD1 or TRBD2 (6 bases each). The CDR3 consists of 15 residues. CDR1 and CDR2 (germline): DFQATT, SNEGSKA (reference sequence). Between the trimmed V and J ends, which lost 3 bases and 4 bases, there was a span of 15 bases. The CDR3, as DNA: TGCAGTGCTAGCCGTTTGGGGGGCAGCACCGGGGAGCTGTTTTTT. As protein: CSASRLGGSTGELFF.

V usage is TRBV7-2 and J usage is TRBJ2-1, with D possibly being TRBD2 (9 bases). The CDR3 contains 16 residues. Germline CDR1 and CDR2: SGHTA and FQGNSA. Trimming left V 5 bases short and J 7 bases short, with 21 bases between. CDR3 nucleotide sequence: TGTGCCAGCAGCCCAGGGGGCGGGGGGGCCAGGAATGAGCAGTTCTTC. As protein: CASSPGGGGARNEQFF.

CDR3: CASSQGGSRELFF. The CDR3 DNA follows: TGTGCCAGCAGCCAAGGGGGGTCCCGGGAGCTGTTTTTT. V gene TRBV14 combines with J gene TRBJ2-2; TRBD1 or TRBD2 may be the D gene (5 bases each). The V end was cut by 1 base, the J end by 9 bases, with 9 bases between. Looked up from germline, CDR1 is SGHDN and CDR2 is FVKESK. This CDR3 comprises 13 residues.

This clonotype was seen a few times. The chain employs TRBV6-2 or TRBV6-3 and TRBJ1-1; 7 bases agree with TRBD1. The germline V gene encodes CDR1 MNHEY and CDR2 SVGEGT. The junction had 9 bases not matched to a gene; V was cut back by 2 bases and J by 0 bases. This CDR3 is 17 amino acids long. The CDR3 is CASSYDRAGQLNTEAFF. The DNA for the CDR3 is TGTGCCAGCAGTTACGACCGCGCGGGACAGTTGAACACTGAAGCTTTCTTT.

V and J are TRBV15 and TRBJ1-4; 10 bases line up with TRBD1. The length of the CDR3 is 15 residues. Per the germline V gene, CDR1 is LNHNV and CDR2 is YYDKDF (reference sequence). Losses at the gene ends were 3 bases for V and 8 bases for J; bases not matched to a gene: 6. The DNA of the CDR3 is TGTGCCACCAGCAGGGACAGGGGGTCCTGGGAAAAACTGTTTTTT. It is translated as CATSRDRGSWEKLFF.

This clonotype was recorded a few times. The CDR3 loop reads CASSHPGIGAEQFF. The CDR3 bases are TGTGCCAGCAGTCATCCCGGGATTGGGGCTGAGCAGTTCTTC. V gene TRBV6-2 or TRBV6-3 combines with J gene TRBJ2-1; possibly TRBD1 or TRBD2 for D (5 bases each). V lost 5 bases and J lost 9, with 17 bases in between. The CDR3 sequence is 14 residues long. CDR1 MNHEY and CDR2 SVGEGT come from the germline V gene.

This clonotype was observed a handful of times. J is TRBJ2-1 and V is TRBV20-1; 11 positions match TRBD2. CDR1 and CDR2 (germline): DFQATT, SNEGSKA (reference sequence). The CDR3 extends over 14 amino acids. Trimming at V came to 6 bases and at J to 9 bases, leaving 10 bases not matched to a gene. In nucleotides, the CDR3 is TGCAGTGCCGCAAATAGCGGGGGGGCCTCTGAGCAGTTCTTC. Its translation: CSAANSGGASEQFF.

This clonotype appeared a few times. The chain has TRBV20-1 and TRBJ2-2, with a tentative D call TRBD1 (6 bases). The V gene lost 0 bases and the J gene lost 0 bases, with 14 bases spanning the gap. This CDR3 is 17 amino acids long. The V gene's germline CDR1 is DFQATT and CDR2 SNEGSKA (reference sequence). CDR3 residues: CSARDPRGNTNTGELFF. CDR3 in DNA: TGCAGTGCTAGAGATCCGAGGGGGAATACGAACACCGGGGAGCTGTTTTTT.

This clonotype occurred a few times. The chain combines TRBV6-6 with TRBJ1-5; D gene unclear. The CDR3 has 15 amino acids. The ends were cut back, 5 bases at V and 0 bases at J, with 11 bases in the middle. Germline CDR1 is MNHNY and CDR2 is SVGAGI (reference sequence). In DNA form, the CDR3 reads TGTGCCAGCAGTCTAATAGACCGTAGCAATCAGCCCCAGCATTTT. It translates to CASSLIDRSNQPQHF.

The genes are TRBV5-1 and TRBJ2-2; perhaps TRBD2 as D (5 bases). The CDR3 length is 14 residues. The germline V gene has CDR1 SGHRS and CDR2 YFSETQ. The ends were cut back, 4 bases at V and 6 bases at J, with 13 bases in the middle. CDR3 amino acids: CASSTGVAAGELFF. CDR3 in DNA: TGCGCCAGCAGCACCGGGGTGGCGGCCGGGGAGCTGTTTTTT.

The chain employs TRBV4-3 and TRBJ2-2; tentative D call: TRBD1 (5 bases). The V gene lost 0 bases and the J gene lost 3 bases, with 8 bases spanning the gap. Germline loops: CDR1 LGHNA, CDR2 YSLEER. There are 15 residues in the CDR3. CDR3 amino acids: CASSQEARDTGELFF. The CDR3 nucleotides read TGCGCCAGCAGCCAAGAGGCCAGGGACACCGGGGAGCTGTTTTTT.

This clonotype was picked up many times. The chain combines TRBV20-1 with TRBJ1-5; D unresolved. Germline V gene data show CDR1 as DFQATT and CDR2 as SNEGSKA (reference sequence). The CDR3 sequence is 13 residues long. V dropped 3 bases and J dropped 6 bases, with 12 bases sitting between them. CDR3: CSARLSMGQPQHF. Here the CDR3 DNA reads TGCAGTGCTAGGTTATCGATGGGTCAGCCCCAGCATTTT.

This sequence joins TRBV29-1 and TRBJ2-7, with D perhaps matching TRBD1 (5 bases). Trimming cost V 4 bases and J 5 bases, with 12 bases left between them. Germline CDR1 is SQVTM and CDR2 is ANQGSEA. This CDR3 has 12 residues. The CDR3: CSVVFGADEQYF. The CDR3 region has the DNA TGCAGCGTTGTTTTTGGGGCTGACGAGCAGTACTTC.

This chain uses TRBV6-5 with TRBJ2-2; D is unclear. The CDR3 has 16 amino acids. Germline CDR1 is MNHEY and CDR2 is SVGAGI. Deletions cut 4 bases from V and 0 bases from J, with 12 bases between. CDR3 nucleotide sequence: TGTGCCAGCAGTTCCGTCGACACAGCGAACACCGGGGAGCTGTTTTTT. This gives the protein CASSSVDTANTGELFF.

V usage is TRBV3-1 and J usage is TRBJ2-2; possibly TRBD1 for D (6 bases). V was cut by 6 bases and J by 0 bases, with 8 bases left in between. CDR3 length: 14 amino acids. The germline V gene encodes CDR1 LGHDT and CDR2 YNNKEL (reference sequence). This CDR3 reads CASRTGANTGELFF. CDR3 coding DNA: TGTGCCAGCAGGACAGGAGCGAACACCGGGGAGCTGTTTTTT.

In this sample, this clonotype turned up a few times. The V gene is TRBV6-5, the J gene TRBJ2-1, with 9 bases aligning to TRBD1. CDR1 and CDR2 from the germline V gene are MNHEY and SVGAGI. Trimming removed 6 bases from V and 7 bases from J; junction bases left unmatched: 4. The CDR3 totals 13 residues. The CDR3 sequence: CASRSTGGNEQFF. In nucleotides, the CDR3 is TGTGCCAGCAGATCGACAGGGGGGAATGAGCAGTTCTTC.

This clonotype appeared once. This chain uses TRBV2 with TRBJ2-3; 11 positions agree with TRBD2. The CDR3 contains 14 residues. V was pared by 6 bases and J by 6 bases, with 5 bases of the junction left unmatched. Germline V gene sequence: CDR1 SNHLY, CDR2 FYNNEI. The CDR3 loop is CASRGGLAADTQYF. CDR3 in DNA: TGTGCCAGCAGGGGGGGACTAGCGGCTGATACGCAGTATTTT.

The table lists this clonotype with a few counts. The V call is TRBV29-1, the J call TRBJ1-2; D gene unclear. The V and J ends lost 8 bases and 0 bases respectively, with 7 bases between them. CDR3 length: 11 amino acids. Germline loops: CDR1 SQVTM, CDR2 ANQGSEA. CDR3 nucleotide sequence: TGCAGCATTACCACTAACTATGGCTACACCTTC. It is translated as CSITTNYGYTF.

This clonotype has at least ten counts. The junction shows a germline mismatch at one end, possibly a read error. The rearrangement uses TRBV3-1 and TRBJ1-1, with a tentative D call TRBD1 (5 bases). CDR1 and CDR2 (germline): LGHDT, YNNKEL (reference sequence). The CDR3 sequence is 15 residues long. CDR3 DNA: TGTGCCAGCAGCCAAAACGAATTGGGGCCCGGTTCCAAAAGGTTT. Protein: CASSQNELGPGSKRF. Together with reference TRBV3-1 and TRBJ1-1, the CDR3 gives the full variable domain: DTAVSQTPKYLVTQMGNDKSIKCEQNLGHDTMYWYKQDSKKFLKIMFSYNNKELIINETVPNRFSPKSPDKAHLNLHINSLELGDSAVYFCASSQNELGPGSKRFGQGTRLTVV.

The chain couples TRBV4-1 to TRBJ2-1; 8 bases are a match to TRBD1. J gave up 0 bases and V 1 base, and 5 bases lay outside the gene matches. The V gene's germline CDR1 is MGHRA and CDR2 YSYEKL. CDR3 size: 17 residues. The CDR3 bases are TGCGCCAGCAGCCAAGCCGCGGACAGGGTCTCCTACAATGAGCAGTTCTTC. Translated: CASSQAADRVSYNEQFF.

The chain couples TRBV20-1 to TRBJ2-1; 9 bases are a match to TRBD1. This CDR3 spans 15 amino acids. J was trimmed by 4 bases and V by 1 base; bases with no gene match: 5. Per the germline V gene, CDR1 is DFQATT and CDR2 is SNEGSKA (reference sequence). The CDR3 DNA reads TGCAGTGCTAGAGGCCGGGACAGGGAGTACAATGAGCAGTTCTTC. This sequence encodes CSARGRDREYNEQFF.

This clonotype came up a few times. V usage is TRBV6-2 or TRBV6-3 and J usage is TRBJ2-1; weak D call: TRBD1 (5 bases). Germline-derived CDR1 and CDR2 are MNHEY and SVGEGT. The CDR3 length is 13 residues. V shed 8 bases and J shed 4 bases, with 12 bases lying between them. DNA of the CDR3: TGTGCCAGCGGGCAGGGTATATACAATGAGCAGTTCTTC. As protein: CASGQGIYNEQFF.

This clonotype was counted only a few times. The genes are TRBV7-2 and TRBJ2-7, with D possibly TRBD1 on 5 matching bases. The CDR3 spans 15 residues. V was shortened by 5 bases and J by 3 bases, with 17 bases between the two germline ends. Germline lookup yields CDR1 SGHTA and CDR2 FQGNSA. For the CDR3, the DNA is TGTGCCAGCAGCGACGGACACAAAAAAGTCTACGAGCAGTACTTC. This encodes CASSDGHKKVYEQYF.

J is TRBJ2-1 and V is TRBV14, with D possibly matching TRBD2 (6 bases). The V end lost 8 bases, the J end lost 9 bases, and 23 bases lay between the germline ends. Germline V lookup: CDR1 SGHDN, CDR2 FVKESK. The CDR3 has 15 amino acids. The CDR3: CASGELTGRLGEQFF. DNA of the CDR3: TGTGCCAGCGGCGAGTTGACGGGGAGGCTTGGTGAGCAGTTCTTC.

The table lists this clonotype with a few counts. The chain uses TRBV4-3 and TRBJ2-2, with D unclear. V lost 0 bases and J lost 6, with 8 bases in between. In germline, CDR1 is LGHNA, CDR2 YSLEER. This CDR3 spans 14 amino acids. The CDR3 loop reads CASSQDLTAGELFF. In DNA form, the CDR3 reads TGCGCCAGCAGCCAAGATCTAACCGCCGGGGAGCTGTTTTTT.

There are a few counts of this clonotype. The gene calls are TRBV20-1 and TRBJ2-4; 7 bases map to TRBD1. CDR3 length: 15 residues. With 4 bases clipped from V and 3 bases from J, the junction kept 9 bases outside the gene matches. Germline CDR1 DFQATT, CDR2 SNEGSKA (reference sequence). CDR3 loop: CSAITGVLGKNIQYF. Written as DNA, the CDR3 is TGCAGTGCTATAACAGGGGTTTTGGGCAAAAACATTCAGTACTTC.